This T cell receptor (beta chain) was captured in a study of blood T cell repertoires in COVID-19. Whole-study context: The origin of the acute and convalescent COVID-19 samples was the United States, Italy and Spain. T cells, B-cell-depleted T cells, or PBMCs provided the cDNA or gDNA that served as material.

Authors' analysis steps: Amplification of reference gene primers provided the estimated nucleated cell counts. Measured with immunoSEQ multiplex PCR; TCRdb has only the in-frame clones, and not every one. V and J calls and clone size come straight from that table; D and trimming were deduced from the DNA. The sample lists about 53,000 clones, about four fifths occurring once. The V and J ends lost 0 bases and 1 base respectively, with 7 bases between them. CDR1 is MNHEY, CDR2 SVGAGI, per germline. The CDR3 consists of 15 residues. The sequence was collected from a woman aged 55 to 70 with acute or convalescent COVID-19. V is TRBV6-5 and J is TRBJ1-5, with D possibly matching TRBD1 (6 bases). Sequencing was performed on peripheral blood. The CDR3 nucleotides are TGTGCCAGCAGTTACTCGGGGACAAGCAATCAGCCCCAGCATTTT. It is translated as CASSYSGTSNQPQHF.